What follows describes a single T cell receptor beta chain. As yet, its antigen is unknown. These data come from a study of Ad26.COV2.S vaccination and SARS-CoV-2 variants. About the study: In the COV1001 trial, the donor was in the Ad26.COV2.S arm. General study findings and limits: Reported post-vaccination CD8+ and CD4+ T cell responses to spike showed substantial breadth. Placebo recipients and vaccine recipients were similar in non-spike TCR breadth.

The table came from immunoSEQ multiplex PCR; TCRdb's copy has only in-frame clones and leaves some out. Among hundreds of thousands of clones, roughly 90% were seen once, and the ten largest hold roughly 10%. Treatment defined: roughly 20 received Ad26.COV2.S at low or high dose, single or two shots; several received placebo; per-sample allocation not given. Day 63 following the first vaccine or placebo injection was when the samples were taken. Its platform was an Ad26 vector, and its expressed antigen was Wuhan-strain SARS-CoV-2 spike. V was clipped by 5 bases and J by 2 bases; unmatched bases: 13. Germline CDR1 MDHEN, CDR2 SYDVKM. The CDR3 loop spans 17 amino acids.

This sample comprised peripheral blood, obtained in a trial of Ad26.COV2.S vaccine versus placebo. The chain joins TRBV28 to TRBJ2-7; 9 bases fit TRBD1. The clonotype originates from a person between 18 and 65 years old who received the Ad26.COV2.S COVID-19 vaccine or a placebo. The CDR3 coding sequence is TGTGCCAGCAGTCCAATTTTCCGGACAGGGGTAACCTACGAGCAGTACTTC. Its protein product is CASSPIFRTGVTYEQYF.